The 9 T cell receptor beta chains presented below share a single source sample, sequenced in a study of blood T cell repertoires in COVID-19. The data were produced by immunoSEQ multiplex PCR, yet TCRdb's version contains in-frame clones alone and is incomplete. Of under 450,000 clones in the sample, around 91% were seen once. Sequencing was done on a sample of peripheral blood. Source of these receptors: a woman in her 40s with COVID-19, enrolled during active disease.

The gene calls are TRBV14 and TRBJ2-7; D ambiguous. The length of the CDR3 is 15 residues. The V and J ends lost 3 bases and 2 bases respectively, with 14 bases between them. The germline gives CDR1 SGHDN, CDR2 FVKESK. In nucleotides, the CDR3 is TGTGCCAGCAGCCAGTTCCAAGACAAGGCCTACGAGCAGTACTTC. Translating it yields CASSQFQDKAYEQYF.

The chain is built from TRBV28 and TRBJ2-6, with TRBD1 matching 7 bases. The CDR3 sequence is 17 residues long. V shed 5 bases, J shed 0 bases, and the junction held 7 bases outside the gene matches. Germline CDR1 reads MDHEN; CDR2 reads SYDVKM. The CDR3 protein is CASSPGGQFSGANVLTF. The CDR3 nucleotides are TGTGCCAGCAGTCCAGGGGGACAGTTCTCTGGGGCCAACGTCCTGACTTTC.

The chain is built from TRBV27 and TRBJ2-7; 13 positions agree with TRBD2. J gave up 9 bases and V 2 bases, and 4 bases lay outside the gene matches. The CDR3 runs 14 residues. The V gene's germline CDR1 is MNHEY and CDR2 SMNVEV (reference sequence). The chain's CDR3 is CASSLTSGRDGQYF. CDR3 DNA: TGTGCCAGCAGTTTAACTAGCGGGAGGGACGGGCAGTACTTC.

The CDR3 sequence: CASSRGGGQETQYF. The CDR3, as DNA: TGTGCCAGCAGCCGTGGGGGCGGCCAAGAGACCCAGTACTTC. V gene TRBV7-8 combines with J gene TRBJ2-5; D perhaps matches TRBD1 (6 bases). The ends were cut back, 5 bases at V and 1 base at J, with 11 bases in the middle. This CDR3 region has 14 residues. Germline values: CDR1 SGHVS, CDR2 FQNEAQ. Full variable domain (rest looked up from reference TRBV7-8 and TRBJ2-5): GAGVSQSPRYKVAKRGQDVALRCDPISGHVSLFWYQQALGQGPEFLTYFQNEAQLDKSGLPSDRFFAERPEGSVSTLKIQRTQQEDSAVYLCASSRGGGQETQYFGPGTRLLVL.

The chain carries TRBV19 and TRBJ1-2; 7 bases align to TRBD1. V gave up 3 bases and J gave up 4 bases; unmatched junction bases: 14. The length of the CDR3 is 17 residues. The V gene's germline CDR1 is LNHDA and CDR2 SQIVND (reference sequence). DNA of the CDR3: TGTGCCAGTAGTATCCCCCATACCGGGACAGACGTCTATGGCTACACCTTC. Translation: CASSIPHTGTDVYGYTF.

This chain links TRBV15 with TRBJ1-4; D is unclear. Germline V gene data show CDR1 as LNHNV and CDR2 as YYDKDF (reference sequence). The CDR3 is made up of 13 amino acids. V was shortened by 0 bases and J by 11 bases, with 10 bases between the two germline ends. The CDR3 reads CATSRDKRVKLFF. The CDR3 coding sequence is TGTGCCACCAGCAGAGATAAGCGCGTGAAACTGTTTTTT.

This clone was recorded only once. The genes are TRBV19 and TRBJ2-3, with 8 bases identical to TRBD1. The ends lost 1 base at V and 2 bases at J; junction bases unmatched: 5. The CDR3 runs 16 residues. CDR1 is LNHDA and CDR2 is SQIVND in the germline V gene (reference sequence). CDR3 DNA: TGTGCCAGTAGTATAGGGACAGGGCGCCCCACAGATACGCAGTATTTT. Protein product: CASSIGTGRPTDTQYF.

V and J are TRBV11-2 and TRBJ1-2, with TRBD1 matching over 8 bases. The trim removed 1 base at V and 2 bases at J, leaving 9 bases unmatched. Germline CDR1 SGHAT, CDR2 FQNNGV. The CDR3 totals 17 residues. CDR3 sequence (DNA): TGTGCCAGCAGCTTAGGGACAGGGCCCATAATGAACTATGGCTACACCTTC. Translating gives CASSLGTGPIMNYGYTF.

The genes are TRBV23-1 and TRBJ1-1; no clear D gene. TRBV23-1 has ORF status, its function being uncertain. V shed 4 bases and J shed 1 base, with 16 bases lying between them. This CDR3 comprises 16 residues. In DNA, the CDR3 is TGCGCCAGCAGTCGCCCGCGAAATCTGAGGAACACTGAAGCTTTCTTT. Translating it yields CASSRPRNLRNTEAFF.